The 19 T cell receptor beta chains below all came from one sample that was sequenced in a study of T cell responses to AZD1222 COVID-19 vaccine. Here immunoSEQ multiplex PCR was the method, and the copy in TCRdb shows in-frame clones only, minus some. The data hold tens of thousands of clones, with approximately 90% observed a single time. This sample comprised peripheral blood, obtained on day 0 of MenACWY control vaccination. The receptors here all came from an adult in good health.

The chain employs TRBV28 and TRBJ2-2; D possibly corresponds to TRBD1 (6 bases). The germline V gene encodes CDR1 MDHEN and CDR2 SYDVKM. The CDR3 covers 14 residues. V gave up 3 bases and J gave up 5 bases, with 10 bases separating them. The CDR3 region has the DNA TGTGCCAGCAGTTTGTTTAGGGGGACCGGGGAGCTGTTTTTT. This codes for CASSLFRGTGELFF.

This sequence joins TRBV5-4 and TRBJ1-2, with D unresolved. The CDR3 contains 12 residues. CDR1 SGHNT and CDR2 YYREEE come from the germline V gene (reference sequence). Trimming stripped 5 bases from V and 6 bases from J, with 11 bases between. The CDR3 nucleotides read TGTGCCAGCAGTTTGACCGGGAATGGCTACACCTTC. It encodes CASSLTGNGYTF.

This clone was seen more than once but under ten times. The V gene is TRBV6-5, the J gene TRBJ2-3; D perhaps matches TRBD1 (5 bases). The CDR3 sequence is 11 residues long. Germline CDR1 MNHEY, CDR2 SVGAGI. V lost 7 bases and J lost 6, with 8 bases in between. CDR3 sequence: CASTRADTQYF. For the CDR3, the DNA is TGTGCCAGCACCAGGGCGGATACGCAGTATTTT.

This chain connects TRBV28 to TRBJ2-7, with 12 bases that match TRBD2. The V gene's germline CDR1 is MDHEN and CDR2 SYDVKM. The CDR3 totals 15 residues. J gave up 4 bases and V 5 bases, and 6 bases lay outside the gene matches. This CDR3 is CASSVSTSGSYEQYF. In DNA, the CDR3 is TGTGCCAGCAGTGTATCGACTAGCGGGAGTTACGAGCAGTACTTC.

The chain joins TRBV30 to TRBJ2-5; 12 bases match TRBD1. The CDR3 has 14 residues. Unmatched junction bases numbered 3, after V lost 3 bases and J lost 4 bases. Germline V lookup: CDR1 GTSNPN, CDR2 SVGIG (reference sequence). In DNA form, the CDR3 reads TGTGCCTGGAGGGGACAGGGGGCGGGAGAGACCCAGTACTTC. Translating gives CAWRGQGAGETQYF.

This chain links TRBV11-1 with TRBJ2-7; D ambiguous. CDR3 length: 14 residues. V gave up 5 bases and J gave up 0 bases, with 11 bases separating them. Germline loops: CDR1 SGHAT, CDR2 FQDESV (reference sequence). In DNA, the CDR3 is TGTGCCAGCAGCCCCATGCTTAGCTCCTACGAGCAGTACTTC. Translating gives CASSPMLSSYEQYF. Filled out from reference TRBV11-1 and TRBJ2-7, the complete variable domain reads EAEVAQSPRYKITEKSQAVAFWCDPISGHATLYWYRQILGQGPELLVQFQDESVVDDSQLPKDRFSAERLKGVDSTLKIQPAELGDSAMYLCASSPMLSSYEQYFGPGTRLTVT.

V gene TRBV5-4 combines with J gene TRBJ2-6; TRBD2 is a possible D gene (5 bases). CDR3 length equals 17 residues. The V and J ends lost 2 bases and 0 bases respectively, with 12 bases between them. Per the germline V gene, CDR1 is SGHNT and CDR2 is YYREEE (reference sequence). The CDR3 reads CASSFGVFGSGANVLTF. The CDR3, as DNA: TGTGCCAGCAGCTTCGGGGTCTTCGGCTCTGGGGCCAACGTCCTGACTTTC.

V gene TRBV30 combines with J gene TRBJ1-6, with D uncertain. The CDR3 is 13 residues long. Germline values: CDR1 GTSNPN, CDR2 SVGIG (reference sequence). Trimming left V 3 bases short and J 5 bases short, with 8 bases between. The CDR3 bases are TGTGCCTGGAGACGAATTAATAATTCACCCCTCCACTTT. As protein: CAWRRINNSPLHF. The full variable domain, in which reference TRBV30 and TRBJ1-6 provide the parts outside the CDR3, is SQTIHQWPATLVQPVGSPLSLECTVEGTSNPNLYWYRQAAGRGLQLLFYSVGIGQISSEVPQNLSASRPQDRQFILSSKKLLLSDSGFYLCAWRRINNSPLHFGNGTRLTVT.

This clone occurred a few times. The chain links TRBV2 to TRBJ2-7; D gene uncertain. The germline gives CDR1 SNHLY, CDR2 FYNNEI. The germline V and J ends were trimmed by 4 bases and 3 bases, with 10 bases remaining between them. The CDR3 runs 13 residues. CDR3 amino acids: CASSAPFDYEQYF. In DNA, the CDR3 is TGTGCCAGCAGTGCCCCCTTTGACTACGAGCAGTACTTC.

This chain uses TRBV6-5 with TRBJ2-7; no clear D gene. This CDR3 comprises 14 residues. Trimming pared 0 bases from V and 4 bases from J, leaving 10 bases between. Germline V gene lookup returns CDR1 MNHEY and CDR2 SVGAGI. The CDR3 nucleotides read TGTGCCAGCAGTTACTCGGCCGCTGGATACGAGCAGTACTTC. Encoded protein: CASSYSAAGYEQYF.

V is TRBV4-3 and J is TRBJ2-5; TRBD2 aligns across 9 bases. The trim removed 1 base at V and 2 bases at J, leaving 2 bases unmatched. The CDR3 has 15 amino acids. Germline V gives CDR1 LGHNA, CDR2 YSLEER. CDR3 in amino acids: CASSQATSGQETQYF. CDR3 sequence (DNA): TGCGCCAGCAGCCAAGCTACTAGCGGGCAAGAGACCCAGTACTTC.

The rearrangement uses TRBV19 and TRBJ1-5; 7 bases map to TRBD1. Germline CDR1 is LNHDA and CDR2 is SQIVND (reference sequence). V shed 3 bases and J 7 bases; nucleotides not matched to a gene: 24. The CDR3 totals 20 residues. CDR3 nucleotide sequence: TGTGCCAGTAGTATCCTAATAGCCAGTGTTGGTTTACAGGGGATGCAGCCCCAGCATTTT. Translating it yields CASSILIASVGLQGMQPQHF.

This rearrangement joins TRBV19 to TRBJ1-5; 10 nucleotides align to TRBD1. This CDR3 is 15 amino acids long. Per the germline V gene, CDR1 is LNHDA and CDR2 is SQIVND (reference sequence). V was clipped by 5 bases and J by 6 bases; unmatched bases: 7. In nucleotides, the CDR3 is TGTGCCAGTAGTGCGGATAGGACAGGGGGTCAGCCCCAGCATTTT. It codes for CASSADRTGGQPQHF. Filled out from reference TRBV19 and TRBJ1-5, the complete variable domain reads DGGITQSPKYLFRKEGQNVTLSCEQNLNHDAMYWYRQDPGQGLRLIYYSQIVNDFQKGDIAEGYSVSREKKESFPLTVTSAQKNPTAFYLCASSADRTGGQPQHFGDGTRLSIL.

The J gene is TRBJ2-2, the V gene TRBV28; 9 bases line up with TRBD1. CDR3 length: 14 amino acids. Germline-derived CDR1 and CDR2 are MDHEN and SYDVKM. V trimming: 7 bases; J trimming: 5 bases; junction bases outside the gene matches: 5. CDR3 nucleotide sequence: TGTGCCAGCACCATACAGGGGGCTACCGGGGAGCTGTTTTTT. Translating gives CASTIQGATGELFF. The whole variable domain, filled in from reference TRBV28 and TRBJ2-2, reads DVKVTQSSRYLVKRTGEKVFLECVQDMDHENMFWYRQDPGLGLRLIYFSYDVKMKEKGDIPEGYSVSREKKERFSLILESASTNQTSMYLCASTIQGATGELFFGEGSRLTVL.

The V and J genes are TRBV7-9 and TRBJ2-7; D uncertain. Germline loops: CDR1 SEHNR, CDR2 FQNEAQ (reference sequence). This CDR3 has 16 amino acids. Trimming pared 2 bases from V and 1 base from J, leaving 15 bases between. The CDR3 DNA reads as TGTGCCAGCAGCTTAAGTGGGTCGAGCGATTCCTACGAGCAGTACTTC. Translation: CASSLSGSSDSYEQYF.

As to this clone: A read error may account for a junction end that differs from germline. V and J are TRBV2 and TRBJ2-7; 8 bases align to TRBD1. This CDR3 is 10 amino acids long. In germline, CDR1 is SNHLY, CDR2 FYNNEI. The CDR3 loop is CASRRTGLNF. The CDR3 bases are TGTGCCAGCAGGCGGACAGGGTTAAACTTC.

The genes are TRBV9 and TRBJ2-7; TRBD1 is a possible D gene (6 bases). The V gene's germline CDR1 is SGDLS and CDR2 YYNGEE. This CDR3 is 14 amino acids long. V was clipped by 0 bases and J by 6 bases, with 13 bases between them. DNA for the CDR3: TGTGCCAGCAGCGTAGAAGGGCAGGGGATCGAGCAGTACTTC. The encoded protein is CASSVEGQGIEQYF.

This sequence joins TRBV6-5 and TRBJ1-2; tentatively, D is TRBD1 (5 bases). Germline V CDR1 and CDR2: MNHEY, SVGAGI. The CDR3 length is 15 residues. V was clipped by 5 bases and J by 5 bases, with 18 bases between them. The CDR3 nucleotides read TGTGCCAGCAGTCTGGGACCGAGGCTTGGGTATGGCTACACCTTC. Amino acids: CASSLGPRLGYGYTF.

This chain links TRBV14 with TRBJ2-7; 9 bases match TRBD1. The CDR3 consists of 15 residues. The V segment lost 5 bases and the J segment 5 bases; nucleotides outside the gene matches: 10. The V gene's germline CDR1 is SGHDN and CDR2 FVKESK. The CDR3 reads CASSSRGTGQNEQYF. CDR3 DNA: TGTGCCAGCAGCAGTCGGGGGACAGGGCAAAACGAGCAGTACTTC.